Listed below are T cell receptor beta chains from one sample, sequenced in a study of T cell responses to AZD1222 COVID-19 vaccine. The table came from immunoSEQ multiplex PCR; TCRdb's copy has only in-frame clones and leaves some out. The table includes approximately 150,000 clones, approximately 91% detected once. This material consisted of peripheral blood, taken on day 0 of AZD1222 vaccination. The receptors derive from an adult in good health. The conserved cysteine and the conserved F or W are not part of the CDR3 here.

J,V,CDR3
TRBJ1-3,TRBV6-5,ASEAGSLSGNTIY
TRBJ1-1,TRBV5-1,ASSQTGGRNTEAF
TRBJ2-2,TRBV11-3,ASSPRLNTGELF
TRBJ2-7,TRBV25-1,ASIAGILYEQY
TRBJ2-7,TRBV6-5,ASSYSRTGGYEQY
TRBJ1-1,TRBV14,ASSQEIGGAAF
TRBJ2-7,TRBV3-1/TRBV3-2,ASRRTVADEQY
TRBJ2-1,TRBV5-1,ASSLEAGSSYNEQF
TRBJ1-2,TRBV10-3,ASGKAETAYGYT
TRBJ1-5,TRBV28,ASRSGQPQH
TRBJ2-2,TRBV19,ASSPNFGELF
TRBJ2-5,TRBV30,AWRERLAAETQY
TRBJ1-3,TRBV30,AWSSYRARGNTIY